The clone carrying this T cell receptor gamma chain was found a few times. The antigen is undetermined. The protein TCRdb gives is from a much larger clone and does not agree with this DNA's translation at residue 6, likely a read error; the protein shown here comes from the DNA. Germline lookup yields CDR1 VENAVY and CDR2 YDSYNSRV. CDR3 length equals 13 residues. With V trimmed by 12 bases and J by 4 bases, 15 bases remained unmatched. The sample belongs to a study of γδ T cells in repeated Plasmodium falciparum infection. Study information: Over roughly 600 days, donors received four mosquito-bite P. falciparum NF54 infections. Malian gammadelta TCRs were studied during no-transmission periods and across acute malaria episodes. Study results and limitations: Many TCRgamma sequences overlapped between individuals in stable Vgamma9/Vdelta2+ repertoires.

Gammadelta T cells were flow-sorted from PBMC into Vgamma9/Vdelta2+ and Vdelta2-negative populations for bulk analysis. TCRdb re-called the multiplex PCR reads through CATT. The sample yields 30,000 or so gamma-chain clones, almost 1.5% seen once. This clonotype was obtained from a pool of human donors (malaria-infected and uninfected, not separated). The sample taken for sequencing was gamma-delta T cells from blood. The chain uses TRGV8 and TRGJ1 or TRGJ2. The J gene was not available in TCRdb and was assigned here by matching the DNA to germline segments. This CDR3 reads CAPAPIKYYKKLF. The DNA of the CDR3 is TGTGCCCCAGCCCCAATAAAATATTATAAGAAACTCTTT.